This entry describes one T cell receptor beta chain. Germline V gene lookup returns CDR1 LNHNV and CDR2 YYDKDF (reference sequence). The CDR3 contains 12 residues. V was clipped by 0 bases and J by 3 bases, with 2 bases between them. These data originate in a study of a mutant IDH1 vaccine in newly diagnosed glioma. Method: immunoSEQ multiplex PCR; TCRdb's copy keeps in-frame clones and lacks some. The table lists around 87,000 clones, about four fifths of them singletons. Time point meaning: baseline, week 1 (first vaccination visit). Treatment specified: pre-vaccination baseline after standard-of-care therapy. Patients carried new grade 3 or 4 IDH1-mutant astrocytomas lacking nuclear ATRX.

The material sequenced was PBMCs, taken from a glioma patient treated with radiotherapy, temozolomide or both. The chain joins TRBV15 to TRBJ1-1, with unresolved D. This TCR came from a woman aged 45-59 years with glioma. CDR3 loop: CATSREDTEAFF. The CDR3 coding sequence is TGTGCCACCAGCAGAGAAGACACTGAAGCTTTCTTT.